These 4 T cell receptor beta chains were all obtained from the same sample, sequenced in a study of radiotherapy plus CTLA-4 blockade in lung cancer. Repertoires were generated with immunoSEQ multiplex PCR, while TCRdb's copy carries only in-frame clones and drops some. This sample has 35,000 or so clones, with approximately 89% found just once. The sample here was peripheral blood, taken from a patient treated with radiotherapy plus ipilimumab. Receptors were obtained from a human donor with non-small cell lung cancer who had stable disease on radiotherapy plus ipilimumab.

The CDR3, as DNA: TGTGCCAGCAGCTTAGGGACTAGCACGCAGCAGTTCTTC. Its protein product is CASSLGTSTQQFF. The rearrangement joins TRBV11-2 to TRBJ2-1; TRBD2 matches at 8 bases. The CDR3 totals 13 residues. V trimming: 1 base; J trimming: 11 bases; junction bases outside the gene matches: 4. Germline CDR1 SGHAT, CDR2 FQNNGV.

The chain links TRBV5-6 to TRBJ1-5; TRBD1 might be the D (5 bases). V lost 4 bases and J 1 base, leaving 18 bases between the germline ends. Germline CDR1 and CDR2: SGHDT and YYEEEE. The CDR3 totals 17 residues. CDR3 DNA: TGTGCCAGCAGCCTCCTGGGGGGGGAAGTGAGCAATCAGCCCCAGCATTTT. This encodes CASSLLGGEVSNQPQHF. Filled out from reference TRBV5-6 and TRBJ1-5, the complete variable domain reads DAGVTQSPTHLIKTRGQQVTLRCSPKSGHDTVSWYQQALGQGPQFIFQYYEEEERQRGNFPDRFSGHQFPNYSSELNVNALLLGDSALYLCASSLLGGEVSNQPQHFGDGTRLSIL.

The CDR3 protein is CATSPSGSGETQYF. The CDR3, as DNA: TGTGCCACCAGCCCTAGCGGGAGTGGAGAGACCCAGTACTTC. V gene TRBV15 combines with J gene TRBJ2-5; the match to TRBD2 covers 10 bases. This CDR3 has 14 amino acids. Germline assignment: CDR1 LNHNV and CDR2 YYDKDF (reference sequence). V was clipped by 5 bases and J by 4 bases; unmatched bases: 4.

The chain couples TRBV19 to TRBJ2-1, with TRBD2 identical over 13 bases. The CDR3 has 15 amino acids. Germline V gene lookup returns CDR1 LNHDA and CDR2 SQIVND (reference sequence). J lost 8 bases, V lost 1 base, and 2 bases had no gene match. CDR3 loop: CASSIVTSGRYEQFF. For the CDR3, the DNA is TGTGCCAGTAGTATAGTGACTAGCGGGAGGTATGAGCAGTTCTTC.